The rows below give T cell receptor beta chains drawn from one sample of a study of blood T cell repertoires in COVID-19. The method was immunoSEQ multiplex PCR; TCRdb's version includes in-frame clones alone and lacks a portion of them. This table has 150,000 to 200,000 clones, about 88% appearing once. Sequenced input: peripheral blood. The source of these receptors is a man aged 18 to 35 with acute or convalescent COVID-19. Both conserved end residues are part of each CDR3. The D gene is left open where the match is weak. Clone size appears in some rows only: once, few, many, or a class for an expanded clone.

TRBV30	-	TRBD2	TRBJ2-3	TGTGCCTGGAGTGTTGAGCGGGGCCTACCCACAGATACGCAGTATTTT	CAWSVERGLPTDTQYF
TRBV2	-	-	TRBJ1-4	TGTGCCAGCAGCGAAGAACAGGAAAAACTGTTTTTT	CASSEEQEKLFF
TRBV12-3/TRBV12-4	-	-	TRBJ1-6	TGTGCCGGCAAGAGGGGGAATTCACCCCTCCACTTT	CAGKRGNSPLHF
TRBV12-3/TRBV12-4	-	-	TRBJ2-2	TGTGCCAGCAGTTCTGAGTACACCGGGGAGCTGTTTTTT	CASSSEYTGELFF
TRBV24-1	-	-	TRBJ2-1	TGTGCCACCAGTGATTTGCAGGGAGGAACCCATGAGCAGTTCTTC	CATSDLQGGTHEQFF
TRBV19	-	TRBD1	TRBJ1-1	TGTGCCAGTAGTGTACAGGGGATGAACACTGAAGCTTTCTTT	CASSVQGMNTEAFF
TRBV6-2/TRBV6-3	-	-	TRBJ2-1	TGTGCCAGCAGTTACCGTCTCTACAATGAGCAGTTCTTC	CASSYRLYNEQFF
TRBV27	-	TRBD2	TRBJ2-5	TGTGCCAGCAGTTTTTCTAGCGGGGGGGCCGGGAAGACCCAGTACTTC	CASSFSSGGAGKTQYF
TRBV6-1	-	-	TRBJ1-2	TGTGCCAGCAGTGAAGGTTGGCAGAACTATGGCTACACCTTC	CASSEGWQNYGYTF
TRBV30	-	TRBD1	TRBJ2-7	TGTGCCTGGACCGGAGGGACAGGGATTTATTACGAGCAGTACTTC	CAWTGGTGIYYEQYF
TRBV7-6	-	-	TRBJ2-3	TGTGCCAGCAGCTTAGGAGTCCAGGGCTCAGATACGCAGTATTTT	CASSLGVQGSDTQYF
TRBV2	-	-	TRBJ1-5	TGTGCCAGCAGAAGACAGGTCGATAGCAATCAGCCCCAGCATTTT	CASRRQVDSNQPQHF
TRBV18	once	TRBD1	TRBJ1-6	TGTGCCAGCTCACCGATCGGACAGGGAGGCTCCTATAATTCACCCCTCCACTTT	CASSPIGQGGSYNSPLHF
TRBV6-5	-	-	TRBJ2-1	TGTGCCAGCAGTTACAGTTCAGGGGCGAGAGTCGATGAGCAGTTCTTC	CASSYSSGARVDEQFF
TRBV6-2/TRBV6-3	once	TRBD2	TRBJ2-3	TGTGCCAGCAGTTACTTCGGGGGGGCCATATCGGGTACAGATACGCAGTATTTT	CASSYFGGAISGTDTQYF
TRBV6-1	-	-	TRBJ1-2	TGTGCCAGCAGTGAAGGCAGGGGCTATGGCTACACCTTC	CASSEGRGYGYTF
TRBV30	-	TRBD1	TRBJ1-1	TGTGCCCGTAAAAACCGGGACAGGGGGACTGAAGCTTTCTTT	CARKNRDRGTEAFF
TRBV7-9	-	-	TRBJ1-1	TGTGCCAGCAGCGTCCAACAGGGCACTGAAGCTTTCTTT	CASSVQQGTEAFF
TRBV5-8	-	-	TRBJ1-3	TGTGCCAGCAGCTTGTCATTCAACTCTGGAAACACCATATATTTT	CASSLSFNSGNTIYF
TRBV9	-	-	TRBJ2-5	TGTGCCAGCAGCCAGCGGGCAGGGCCAGAGACCCAGTACTTC	CASSQRAGPETQYF
TRBV7-8	-	-	TRBJ2-2	TGTGCCAGCAGCCCCCCCGGGGGGCGCGACACCGGGGAGCTGTTTTTT	CASSPPGGRDTGELFF
TRBV6-5	-	TRBD2	TRBJ2-1	TGTGCCAGCAGTTACTCGTTCACTAGCGGTACAATGAGGCAGTTCTTC	CASSYSFTSGTMRQFF
TRBV5-6	few	TRBD1	TRBJ1-6	TGTGCCAGCAGCTTCTACGGGACAGTATCACCCCTCCACTTT	CASSFYGTVSPLHF
TRBV4-1	-	-	TRBJ2-5	TGCGCCAGCAGCCTAGACGGGACTCTCAAAGAGACCCAGTACTTC	CASSLDGTLKETQYF
TRBV12-3/TRBV12-4	once	-	TRBJ1-2	TGTGCCAGCAGTCGATATAAACTGGATGGCTACACCTTC	CASSRYKLDGYTF
TRBV7-9	-	-	TRBJ1-2	TGTGCCAGCAGCTTAGTCAGGGGTGGCTACACCTTC	CASSLVRGGYTF
TRBV10-3	-	TRBD2	TRBJ2-3	TGTGCCATCAGGTTTAGCGGGGATAGCACAGATACGCAGTATTTT	CAIRFSGDSTDTQYF